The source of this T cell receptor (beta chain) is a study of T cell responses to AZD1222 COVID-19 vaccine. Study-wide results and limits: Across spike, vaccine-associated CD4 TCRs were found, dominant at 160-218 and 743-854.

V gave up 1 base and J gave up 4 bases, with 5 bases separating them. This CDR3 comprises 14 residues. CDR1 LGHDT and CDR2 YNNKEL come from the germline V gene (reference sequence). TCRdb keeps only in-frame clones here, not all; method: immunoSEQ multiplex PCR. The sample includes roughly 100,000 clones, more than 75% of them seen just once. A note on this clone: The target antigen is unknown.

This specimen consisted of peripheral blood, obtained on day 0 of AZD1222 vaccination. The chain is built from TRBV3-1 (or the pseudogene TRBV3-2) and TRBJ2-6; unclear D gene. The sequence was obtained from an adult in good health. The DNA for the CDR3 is TGTGCCAGCAGCCAAGTCGGGGGGGCCAACGTCCTGACTTTC. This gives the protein CASSQVGGANVLTF.